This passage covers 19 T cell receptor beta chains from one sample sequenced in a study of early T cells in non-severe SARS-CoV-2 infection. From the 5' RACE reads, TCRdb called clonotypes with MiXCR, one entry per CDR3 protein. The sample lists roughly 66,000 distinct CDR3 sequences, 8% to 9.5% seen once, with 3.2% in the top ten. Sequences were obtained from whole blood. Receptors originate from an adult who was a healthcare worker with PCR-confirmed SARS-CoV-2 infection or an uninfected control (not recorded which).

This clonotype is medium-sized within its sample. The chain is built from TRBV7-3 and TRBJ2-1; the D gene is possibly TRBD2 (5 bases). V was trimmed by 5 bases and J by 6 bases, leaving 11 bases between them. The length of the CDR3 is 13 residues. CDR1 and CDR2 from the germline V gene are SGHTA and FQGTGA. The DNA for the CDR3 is TGTGCCAGCAGCCCCCAAGGAGGCAATGAGCAGTTCTTC. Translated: CASSPQGGNEQFF.

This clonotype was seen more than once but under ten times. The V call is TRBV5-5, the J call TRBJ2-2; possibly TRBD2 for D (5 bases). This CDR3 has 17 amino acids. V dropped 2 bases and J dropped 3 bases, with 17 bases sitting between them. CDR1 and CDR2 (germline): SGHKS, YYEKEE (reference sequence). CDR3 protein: CASSFFLAGFDTGELFF. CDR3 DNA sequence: TGTGCCAGCAGCTTCTTCCTGGCGGGTTTCGACACCGGGGAGCTGTTTTTT.

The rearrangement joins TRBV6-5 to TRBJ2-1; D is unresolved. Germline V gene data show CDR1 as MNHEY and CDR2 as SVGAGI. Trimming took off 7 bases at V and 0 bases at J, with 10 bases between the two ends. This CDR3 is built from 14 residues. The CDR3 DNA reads TGTGCCAGCACTCCAAGCAGCTCCTACAATGAGCAGTTCTTC. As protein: CASTPSSSYNEQFF.

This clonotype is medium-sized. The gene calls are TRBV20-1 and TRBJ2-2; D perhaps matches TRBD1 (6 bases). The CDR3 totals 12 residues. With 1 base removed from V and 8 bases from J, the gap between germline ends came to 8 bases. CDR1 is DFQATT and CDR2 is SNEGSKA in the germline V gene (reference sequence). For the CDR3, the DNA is TGCAGTGCTAGAGCAGGGGCTGGGGAGCTGTTTTTT. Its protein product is CSARAGAGELFF.

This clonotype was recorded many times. The CDR3 loop is CASSPQREWGNEQFF. CDR3 coding DNA: TGTGCCAGCAGTCCTCAGCGGGAGTGGGGCAATGAGCAGTTCTTC. The rearrangement links TRBV6-2 or TRBV6-3 to TRBJ2-1, with TRBD2 matching 8 bases. The CDR3 contains 15 residues. Germline V gives CDR1 MNHEY, CDR2 SVGEGT. V shed 5 bases and J 6 bases; nucleotides not matched to a gene: 9.

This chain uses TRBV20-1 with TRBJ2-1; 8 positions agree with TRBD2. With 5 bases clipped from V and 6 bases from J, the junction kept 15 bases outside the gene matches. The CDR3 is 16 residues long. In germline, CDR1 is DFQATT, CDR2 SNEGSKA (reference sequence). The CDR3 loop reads CSAFDPLSGISNEQFF. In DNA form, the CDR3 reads TGCAGTGCTTTTGACCCCCTTAGCGGGATTTCCAATGAGCAGTTCTTC.

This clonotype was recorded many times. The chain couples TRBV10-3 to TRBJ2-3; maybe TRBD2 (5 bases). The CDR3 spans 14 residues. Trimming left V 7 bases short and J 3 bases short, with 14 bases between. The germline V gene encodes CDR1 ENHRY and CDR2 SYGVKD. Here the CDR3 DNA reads TGTGCCATCAAGGTAGACTTAGCGACAGATACGCAGTATTTT. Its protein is CAIKVDLATDTQYF.

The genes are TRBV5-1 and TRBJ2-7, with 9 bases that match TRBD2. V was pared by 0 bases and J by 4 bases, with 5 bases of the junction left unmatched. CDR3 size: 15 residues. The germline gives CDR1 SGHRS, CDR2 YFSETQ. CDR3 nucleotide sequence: TGCGCCAGCAGCTTGGGAGCGGGAGGAAATTACGAGCAGTACTTC. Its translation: CASSLGAGGNYEQYF.

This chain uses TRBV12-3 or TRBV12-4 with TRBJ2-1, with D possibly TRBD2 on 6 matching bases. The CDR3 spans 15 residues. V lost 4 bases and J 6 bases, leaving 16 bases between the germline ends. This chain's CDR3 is CASSSTSQVTNEQFF. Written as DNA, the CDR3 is TGTGCCAGCAGTTCCACTAGCCAGGTAACCAATGAGCAGTTCTTC.

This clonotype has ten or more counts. The CDR3 DNA reads as TGTGCCAGCAGCCCCACCCGAGGGACTAGCGGGAGCAAACCGAGGGAGCAGTACTTC. Protein sequence: CASSPTRGTSGSKPREQYF. The chain carries TRBV27 and TRBJ2-7, with TRBD2 identical over 14 bases. The CDR3 covers 19 residues. The J segment lost 7 bases and the V segment lost 6 bases, leaving 20 bases of the junction unmatched. Germline CDR1 reads MNHEY; CDR2 reads SMNVEV (reference sequence).

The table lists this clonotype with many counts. The CDR3 loop reads CAISERGTGGSGTEAFF. The CDR3 DNA sequence: TGTGCCATCAGTGAGCGGGGGACAGGCGGTTCGGGCACTGAAGCTTTCTTT. V usage is TRBV10-3 and J usage is TRBJ1-1, with 8 bases that match TRBD1. The CDR3 is 17 residues long. CDR1 ENHRY and CDR2 SYGVKD come from the germline V gene. After removal of 2 bases from V and 4 bases from J, the junction contained 12 bases not matched to a gene.

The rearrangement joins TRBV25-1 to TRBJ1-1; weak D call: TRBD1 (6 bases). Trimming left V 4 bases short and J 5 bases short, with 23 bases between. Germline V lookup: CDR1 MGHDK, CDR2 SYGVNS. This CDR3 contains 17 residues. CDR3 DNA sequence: TGTGCCAGCAGTGGGGCCTACCCCTCAGGGGTTGAAACTGAAGCTTTCTTT. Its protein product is CASSGAYPSGVETEAFF.

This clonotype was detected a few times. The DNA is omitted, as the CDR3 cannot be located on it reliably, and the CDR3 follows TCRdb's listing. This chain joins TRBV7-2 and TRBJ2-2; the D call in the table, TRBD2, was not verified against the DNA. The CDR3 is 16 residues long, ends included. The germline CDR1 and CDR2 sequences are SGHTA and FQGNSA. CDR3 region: CASSISGPLPPGSCFF.

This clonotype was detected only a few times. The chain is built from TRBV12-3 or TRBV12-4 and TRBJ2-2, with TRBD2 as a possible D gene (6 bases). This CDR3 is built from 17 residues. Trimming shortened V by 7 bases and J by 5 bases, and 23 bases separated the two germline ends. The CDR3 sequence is CASTPGASRSRTGELFF. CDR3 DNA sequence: TGTGCCAGCACCCCGGGAGCATCACGCAGTCGAACCGGGGAGCTGTTTTTT.

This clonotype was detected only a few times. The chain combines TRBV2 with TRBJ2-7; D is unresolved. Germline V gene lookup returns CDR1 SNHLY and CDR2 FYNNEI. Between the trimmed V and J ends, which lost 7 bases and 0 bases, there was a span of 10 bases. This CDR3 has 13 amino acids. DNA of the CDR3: TGTGCCAGCACCGGACCGGGCTCCTACGAGCAGTACTTC. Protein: CASTGPGSYEQYF.

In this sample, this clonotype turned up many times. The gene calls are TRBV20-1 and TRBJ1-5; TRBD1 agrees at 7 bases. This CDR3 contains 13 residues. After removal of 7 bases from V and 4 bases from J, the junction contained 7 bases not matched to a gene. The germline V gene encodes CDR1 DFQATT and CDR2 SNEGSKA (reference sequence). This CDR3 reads CSVSTGLNQPQHF. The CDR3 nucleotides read TGCAGTGTGTCGACAGGGTTGAATCAGCCCCAGCATTTT.

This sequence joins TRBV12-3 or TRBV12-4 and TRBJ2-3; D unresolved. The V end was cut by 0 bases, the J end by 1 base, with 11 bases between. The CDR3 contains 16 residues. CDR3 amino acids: CASSLAQSGGTDTQYF. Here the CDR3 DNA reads TGTGCCAGCAGTTTAGCACAGTCTGGGGGCACAGATACGCAGTATTTT.

This chain's CDR3 is CASTSPRGYSYEQYF. CDR3 in DNA: TGTGCCAGCACCTCCCCCCGCGGATACAGCTACGAGCAGTACTTC. The chain couples TRBV28 to TRBJ2-7; D not certain. CDR1 and CDR2 from the germline V gene are MDHEN and SYDVKM. Deletions cut 7 bases from V and 3 bases from J, with 19 bases between. This CDR3 comprises 15 residues.

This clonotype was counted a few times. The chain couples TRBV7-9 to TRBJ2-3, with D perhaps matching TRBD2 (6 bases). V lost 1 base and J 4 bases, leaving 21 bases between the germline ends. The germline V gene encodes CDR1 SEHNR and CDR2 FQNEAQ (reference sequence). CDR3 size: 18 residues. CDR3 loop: CASSLVQSGPSAADTQYF. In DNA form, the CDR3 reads TGTGCCAGCAGCTTAGTTCAGTCCGGTCCTAGCGCTGCAGATACGCAGTATTTT.